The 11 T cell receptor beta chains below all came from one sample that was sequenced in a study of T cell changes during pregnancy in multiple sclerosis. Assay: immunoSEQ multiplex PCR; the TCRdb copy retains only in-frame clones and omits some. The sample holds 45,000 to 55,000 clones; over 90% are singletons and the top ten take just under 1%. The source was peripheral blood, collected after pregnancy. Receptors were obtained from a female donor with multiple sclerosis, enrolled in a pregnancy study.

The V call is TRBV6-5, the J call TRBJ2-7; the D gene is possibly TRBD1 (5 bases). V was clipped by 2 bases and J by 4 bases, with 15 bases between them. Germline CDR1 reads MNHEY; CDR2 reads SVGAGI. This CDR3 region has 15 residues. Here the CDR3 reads CASSYAAGKVYEQYF. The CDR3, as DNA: TGTGCCAGCAGTTACGCGGCAGGGAAAGTGTACGAGCAGTACTTC.

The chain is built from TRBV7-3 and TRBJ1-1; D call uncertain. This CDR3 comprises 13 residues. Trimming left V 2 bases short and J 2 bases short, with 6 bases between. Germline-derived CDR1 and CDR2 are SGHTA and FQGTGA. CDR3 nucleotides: TGTGCCAGCAGCTTACAGATTAACACTGAAGCTTTCTTT. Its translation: CASSLQINTEAFF.

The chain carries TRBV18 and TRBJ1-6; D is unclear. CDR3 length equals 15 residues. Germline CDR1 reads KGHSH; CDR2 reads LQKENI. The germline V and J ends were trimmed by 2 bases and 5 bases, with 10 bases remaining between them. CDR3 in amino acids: CASSPERVDNSPLHF. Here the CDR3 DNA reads TGTGCCAGCTCACCAGAGAGGGTAGATAATTCACCCCTCCACTTT.

The CDR3 loop reads CASSRTGTGLEQYF. The CDR3 region has the DNA TGTGCCAGCAGCCGGACCGGGACAGGGCTCGAGCAGTACTTC. V and J are TRBV7-8 and TRBJ2-7; 9 nucleotides align to TRBD1. J lost 6 bases, V lost 5 bases, and 8 bases had no gene match. Germline V gives CDR1 SGHVS, CDR2 FQNEAQ. The CDR3 loop spans 14 amino acids.

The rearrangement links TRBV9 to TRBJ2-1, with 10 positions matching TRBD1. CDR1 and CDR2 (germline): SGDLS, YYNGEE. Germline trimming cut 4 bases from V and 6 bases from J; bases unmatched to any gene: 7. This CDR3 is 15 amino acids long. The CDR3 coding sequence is TGTGCCAGCAGCCCATGGACAGGGGGGATCAATGAGCAGTTCTTC. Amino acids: CASSPWTGGINEQFF. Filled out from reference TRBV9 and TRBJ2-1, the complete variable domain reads DSGVTQTPKHLITATGQRVTLRCSPRSGDLSVYWYQQSLDQGLQFLIQYYNGEERAKGNILERFSAQQFPDLHSELNLSSLELGDSALYFCASSPWTGGINEQFFGPGTRLTVL.

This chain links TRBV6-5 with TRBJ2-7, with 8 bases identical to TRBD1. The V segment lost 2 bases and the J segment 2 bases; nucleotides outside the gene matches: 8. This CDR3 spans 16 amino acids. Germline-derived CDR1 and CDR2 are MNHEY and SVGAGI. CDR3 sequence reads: CASSYGGTGLTYEQYF. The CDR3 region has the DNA TGTGCCAGCAGTTACGGGGGGACAGGCCTCACCTACGAGCAGTACTTC.

The CDR3 spells CASSMTGLTFNEQYF. Here the CDR3 DNA reads TGTGCCAGCAGCATGACAGGGTTGACATTCAACGAGCAGTACTTC. The chain recombines TRBV6-6 with TRBJ2-7, with TRBD1 matching 7 bases. The CDR3 spans 15 residues. The trim removed 6 bases at V and 5 bases at J, leaving 13 bases unmatched. In germline, CDR1 is MNHNY, CDR2 SVGAGI (reference sequence).

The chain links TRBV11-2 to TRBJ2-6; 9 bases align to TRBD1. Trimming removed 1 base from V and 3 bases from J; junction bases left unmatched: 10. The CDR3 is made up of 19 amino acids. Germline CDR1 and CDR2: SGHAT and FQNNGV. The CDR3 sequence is CASSLGDRGALRGANVLTF. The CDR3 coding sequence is TGTGCCAGCAGCTTAGGAGACAGGGGGGCATTGCGTGGGGCCAACGTCCTGACTTTC.

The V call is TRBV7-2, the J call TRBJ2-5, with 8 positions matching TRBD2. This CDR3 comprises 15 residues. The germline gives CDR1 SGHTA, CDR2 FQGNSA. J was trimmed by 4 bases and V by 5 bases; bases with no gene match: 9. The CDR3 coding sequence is TGTGCCAGCAGCCTCTCAGCGGGGGTGGGAGAGACCCAGTACTTC. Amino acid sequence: CASSLSAGVGETQYF.

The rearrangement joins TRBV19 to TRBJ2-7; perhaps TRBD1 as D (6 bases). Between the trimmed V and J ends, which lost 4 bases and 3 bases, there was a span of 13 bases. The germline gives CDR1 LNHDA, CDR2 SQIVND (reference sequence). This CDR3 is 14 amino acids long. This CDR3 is CASSKAGQYYEQYF. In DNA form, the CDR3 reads TGTGCCAGTAGTAAAGCCGGACAGTACTACGAGCAGTACTTC.

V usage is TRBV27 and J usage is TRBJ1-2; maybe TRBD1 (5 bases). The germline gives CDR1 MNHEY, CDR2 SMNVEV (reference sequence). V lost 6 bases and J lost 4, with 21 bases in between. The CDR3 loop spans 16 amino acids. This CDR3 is CASSYHRSSGGYGYTF. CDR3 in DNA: TGTGCCAGCAGCTACCACCGATCTTCCGGGGGCTATGGCTACACCTTC.